The entry that follows covers one TCR beta chain sequence. The source of the sample is a study of blood T cell repertoires in COVID-19. Study-level information: Whether acute or convalescent, the COVID-19 samples came from the United States, Italy and Spain. PBMCs, B-cell-depleted T cells, or T cells were the source of the cDNA or gDNA that made up the material.

In the authors' methods: Amplification of reference gene primers was used by the study to estimate nucleated cell counts. Generated by immunoSEQ multiplex PCR, the TCRdb table keeps only in-frame clones and is missing some. The V and J calls and clone size were taken over from that table, and D and trimming were inferred from the DNA. The repertoire includes over 80,000 clones, around 90% of them detected once, and 7% to 8% sits in the top ten. V shed 0 bases and J shed 3 bases, with 10 bases lying between them. CDR3 length equals 14 residues. Germline V CDR1 and CDR2: SGHRS, YFSETQ. The sequence came from a man between 65 and 85 years old with acute or convalescent COVID-19. This chain uses TRBV5-1 with TRBJ2-7; possibly TRBD2 for D (5 bases). Sequencing was performed on peripheral blood. The CDR3, as DNA: TGCGCCAGCAGCTTGGTGGGAGTCGGCTACGAGCAGTACTTC. The encoded protein is CASSLVGVGYEQYF.